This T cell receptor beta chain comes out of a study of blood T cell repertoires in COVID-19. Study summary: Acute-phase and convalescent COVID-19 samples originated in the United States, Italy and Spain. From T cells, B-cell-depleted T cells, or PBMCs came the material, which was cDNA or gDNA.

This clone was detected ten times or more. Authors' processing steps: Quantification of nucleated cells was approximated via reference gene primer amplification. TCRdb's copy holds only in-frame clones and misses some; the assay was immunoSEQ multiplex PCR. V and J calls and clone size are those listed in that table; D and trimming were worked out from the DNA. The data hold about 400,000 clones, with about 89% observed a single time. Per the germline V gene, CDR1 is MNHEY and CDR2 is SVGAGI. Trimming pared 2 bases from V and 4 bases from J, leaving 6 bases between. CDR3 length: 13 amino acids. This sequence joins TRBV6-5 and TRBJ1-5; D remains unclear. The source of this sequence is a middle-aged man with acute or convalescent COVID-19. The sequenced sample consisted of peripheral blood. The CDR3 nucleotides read TGTGCCAGCAGTTACGTGTCAAATCAGCCCCAGCATTTT. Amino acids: CASSYVSNQPQHF.